This is a list of T cell receptor beta chains from one sample in a study of naive and memory T cell subsets. TCRdb used MiXCR to reprocess the UMI-ligation and nested PCR reads, holding one entry per CDR3 protein. The sample yields 120,000 to 150,000 distinct CDR3 sequences, approximately 15% seen once. Source material: naive CD4+ T cells from blood. These receptors all stem from a human donor in good health. The CDR3 runs from the conserved cysteine through the conserved F or W. The D gene is left open where the match is weak. The size entry is marked missing in some rows and otherwise reads once, few, many or a size class.

size: few
V: TRBV3-1
D: TRBD1
J: TRBJ2-3
DNA: TGTGCCAGCAGCCGAAGTATAGAGAAGGGGGCGCGCACAGATACGCAGTATTTT
CDR3: CASSRSIEKGARTDTQYF

size: -
V: TRBV11-1
D: TRBD1
J: TRBJ2-3
DNA: TGTGCCAGCAGAAACGACAGGGGCTCTAGCACAGATACGCAGTATTTT
CDR3: CASRNDRGSSTDTQYF

size: few
V: TRBV18
D: -
J: TRBJ2-7
DNA: TGTGCCAGCTCACCAATGCAGACCTACGAGCAGTACTTC
CDR3: CASSPMQTYEQYF

size: few
V: TRBV12-3/TRBV12-4
D: -
J: TRBJ2-7
DNA: TGTGCCAGCAAACCTACCAGGCGCTCCTACGAGCAGTACTTC
CDR3: CASKPTRRSYEQYF

size: -
V: TRBV5-5
D: -
J: TRBJ1-1
DNA: TGTGCCAGCAGCTTTGGCGCCGGTATGAACACTGAAGCTTTCTTT
CDR3: CASSFGAGMNTEAFF

size: few
V: TRBV7-9
D: -
J: TRBJ2-1
DNA: TGTGCCAGCAGCTTAATAATGAATGAGCAGTTCTTC
CDR3: CASSLIMNEQFF

size: few
V: TRBV6-4
D: TRBD1
J: TRBJ1-1
DNA: TGTGCCAGCAGTTCCCTCGGGACAGGGGTGAACACTGAAGCTTTCTTT
CDR3: CASSSLGTGVNTEAFF

size: -
V: TRBV29-1
D: TRBD1
J: TRBJ2-1
DNA: TGCAGCGTTGTGGGACAGGGGGTCTCCTACAATGAGCAGTTCTTC
CDR3: CSVVGQGVSYNEQFF

size: -
V: TRBV7-6
D: -
J: TRBJ2-1
DNA: TGTGCCAGCAGCTTAGTACAGGACAATGAGCAGTTCTTC
CDR3: CASSLVQDNEQFF

size: few
V: TRBV27
D: -
J: TRBJ2-6
DNA: TGTGCCAGCAGTTTGTTCGCACAGGGAGGTCTAGTGGGGGCCAACGTCCTGACTTTC
CDR3: CASSLFAQGGLVGANVLTF

size: -
V: TRBV5-4
D: TRBD1
J: TRBJ1-6
DNA: TGTGCCAACAGCAGAAGGACAGGGGATCATTCACCCCTCCACTTT
CDR3: CANSRRTGDHSPLHF

size: -
V: TRBV7-9
D: TRBD1
J: TRBJ2-7
DNA: TGTGCCAGCAGCCAAGGACAGGGTGCCCACGAGCAGTACTTC
CDR3: CASSQGQGAHEQYF

size: -
V: TRBV27
D: -
J: TRBJ2-2
DNA: TGTGCCAGCAGCAAGATACGTGGACGGCGGTCCACCGGGGAGCTGTTTTTT
CDR3: CASSKIRGRRSTGELFF

size: few
V: TRBV4-1
D: -
J: TRBJ2-1
DNA: TGCGCCAGCAGCCAAGTAACAGCCCAGTCCTACAATGAGCAGTTCTTC
CDR3: CASSQVTAQSYNEQFF

size: -
V: TRBV5-1
D: TRBD2
J: TRBJ2-7
DNA: TGCGCCAGCAGCCCCACTAGCGGGAGTACCCACGAACAGTACTTC
CDR3: CASSPTSGSTHEQYF

size: few
V: TRBV14
D: -
J: TRBJ2-4
DNA: TGTGCCAGCAGCCAAGCAAACCCAAACATTCAGTACTTC
CDR3: CASSQANPNIQYF

size: -
V: TRBV20-1
D: TRBD2
J: TRBJ2-3
DNA: TGCAGTGCCCCGAGGCTAGCGGTGACTAGCACAGATACGCAGTATTTT
CDR3: CSAPRLAVTSTDTQYF

size: few
V: TRBV7-6
D: -
J: TRBJ2-1
DNA: TGTGCCAGCAGCCAGTCGCTGGATGGGTTTGAGCAGTTCTTC
CDR3: CASSQSLDGFEQFF

size: few
V: TRBV7-2
D: -
J: TRBJ2-2
DNA: TGTGCCAGCAGCTTAGTGGGGGGCGGTAGAACCGGGGAGCTGTTTTTT
CDR3: CASSLVGGGRTGELFF

size: few
V: TRBV29-1
D: -
J: TRBJ2-5
DNA: TGCAGCGTTGAAGATCCGATCGGCAGGGGTGCGGAGGAGACCCAGTACTTC
CDR3: CSVEDPIGRGAEETQYF

size: few
V: TRBV14
D: TRBD1
J: TRBJ2-5
DNA: TGTGCCAGCAGCCAAGGAATCCGGGACAGGGGAGAGAGGGAGACCCAGTACTTC
CDR3: CASSQGIRDRGERETQYF

size: few
V: TRBV20-1
D: TRBD2
J: TRBJ2-7
DNA: TGCAGTGCTAGGGGGGGACTAGCCGGCGAGCAGTACTTC
CDR3: CSARGGLAGEQYF

size: few
V: TRBV20-1
D: -
J: TRBJ2-1
DNA: TGCAGTGCTCTAGATAATGAGCAGTTCTTC
CDR3: CSALDNEQFF

size: -
V: TRBV30
D: -
J: TRBJ2-1
DNA: TGTGCCTGGAGTCTTTCCGAGGGCAGGGTCGCCTACAATGAGCAGTTCTTC
CDR3: CAWSLSEGRVAYNEQFF

size: -
V: TRBV6-5
D: TRBD2
J: TRBJ2-2
DNA: TGTGCCAGCAGCTCCCCTGGGGGGAGGGCCGCAGGCACCGGGGAGCTGTTTTTT
CDR3: CASSSPGGRAAGTGELFF

size: few
V: TRBV20-1
D: -
J: TRBJ2-7
DNA: TGCAGTGCTATTAAGTCAGGGGTCGACGAGCAGTACTTC
CDR3: CSAIKSGVDEQYF

size: once
V: TRBV20-1
D: -
J: TRBJ2-3
DNA: TGCAGTGCTAGAACGGTCTCTAGCGAGAGCTTGGATACGCAGTATTTT
CDR3: CSARTVSSESLDTQYF

size: -
V: TRBV11-2
D: -
J: TRBJ2-2
DNA: TGTGCCAGCAGCTCCTATAAAAAAAAACCCACCGGGGAGCTGTTTTTT
CDR3: CASSSYKKKPTGELFF

size: -
V: TRBV5-1
D: -
J: TRBJ2-1
DNA: TGCGCCAGCAGCCCTGCTGGGGTGGCCGGAAATGAGCAGTTCTTC
CDR3: CASSPAGVAGNEQFF